This entry lists 10 T cell receptor beta chains sequenced from one sample in a study of blood T cell repertoires in COVID-19. TCRdb's copy holds only in-frame clones and misses some; the assay was immunoSEQ multiplex PCR. The sample has over 200,000 clones; approximately 82% are singletons. The source material was peripheral blood. These receptors all come from a woman in her 70s with active or convalescent COVID-19.

The chain recombines TRBV9 with TRBJ1-2, with 11 bases fitting TRBD1. Germline assignment: CDR1 SGDLS and CDR2 YYNGEE. The J segment lost 3 bases and the V segment lost 3 bases, leaving 4 bases of the junction unmatched. The CDR3 length is 15 residues. In DNA form, the CDR3 reads TGTGCCAGCAGCGAAGGGACAGGGGGGTACTATGGCTACACCTTC. Translation: CASSEGTGGYYGYTF. The entire variable domain, with the rest obtained from reference TRBV9 and TRBJ1-2, is as follows: DSGVTQTPKHLITATGQRVTLRCSPRSGDLSVYWYQQSLDQGLQFLIQYYNGEERAKGNILERFSAQQFPDLHSELNLSSLELGDSALYFCASSEGTGGYYGYTFGSGTRLTVV.

V is TRBV2 and J is TRBJ2-1; D perhaps matches TRBD1 (5 bases). The CDR3 is 14 residues long. Germline values: CDR1 SNHLY, CDR2 FYNNEI. Trimming took 10 bases from V and 0 from J, leaving 13 bases between them. CDR3 in amino acids: CATQEKYSYNEQFF. As DNA, the CDR3 is TGTGCCACACAGGAGAAGTACTCCTACAATGAGCAGTTCTTC.

The V gene is TRBV5-1, the J gene TRBJ2-7, with TRBD1 as a possible D gene (6 bases). Germline-derived CDR1 and CDR2 are SGHRS and YFSETQ. The CDR3 runs 14 residues. Deletions cut 0 bases from V and 3 bases from J, with 10 bases between. CDR3 in DNA: TGCGCCAGCAGCTTGGACAGGGTTGACTACGAGCAGTACTTC. Its protein product is CASSLDRVDYEQYF.

The rearrangement links TRBV7-3 to TRBJ2-3; unclear D gene. V was shortened by 4 bases and J by 2 bases, with 7 bases between the two germline ends. The CDR3 has 13 residues. Per germline, CDR1 SGHTA and CDR2 FQGTGA. CDR3 amino acids: CASSSTYTDTQYF. Written as DNA, the CDR3 is TGTGCCAGCAGCTCAACATACACAGATACGCAGTATTTT. The entire variable domain, with the rest obtained from reference TRBV7-3 and TRBJ2-3, is as follows: GAGVSQTPSNKVTEKGKYVELRCDPISGHTALYWYRQSLGQGPEFLIYFQGTGAADDSGLPNDRFFAVRPEGSVSTLKIQRTERGDSAVYLCASSSTYTDTQYFGPGTRLTVL.

V usage is TRBV18 and J usage is TRBJ2-2; 10 bases are a match to TRBD2. Looked up from germline, CDR1 is KGHSH and CDR2 is LQKENI. CDR3 length: 15 residues. The V segment lost 5 bases and the J segment 3 bases; nucleotides outside the gene matches: 3. The CDR3 nucleotides read TGTGCCAGCTCATCAGCGGGAGGGCACACCGGGGAGCTGTTTTTT. Its translation is CASSSAGGHTGELFF. The whole variable domain, filled in from reference TRBV18 and TRBJ2-2, reads NAGVMQNPRHLVRRRGQEARLRCSPMKGHSHVYWYRQLPEEGLKFMVYLQKENIIDESGMPKERFSAEFPKEGPSILRIQQVVRGDSAAYFCASSSAGGHTGELFFGEGSRLTVL.

This sequence joins TRBV6-5 and TRBJ2-5, with a tentative D call TRBD2 (5 bases). Trimming cost V 0 bases and J 5 bases, with 10 bases left between them. CDR1 MNHEY and CDR2 SVGAGI come from the germline V gene. The CDR3 extends over 14 amino acids. CDR3 nucleotides: TGTGCCAGCAGTTACTCGACGGGCGGGGAGACCCAGTACTTC. Translation: CASSYSTGGETQYF.

The chain joins TRBV24-1 to TRBJ2-4; possibly TRBD1 for D (5 bases). V was clipped by 9 bases and J by 1 base, with 18 bases between them. The V gene's germline CDR1 is KGHDR and CDR2 SFDVKD. The CDR3 is 16 amino acids. The CDR3 is CATRDDSPGAKNIQYF. The CDR3 region has the DNA TGTGCCACCCGAGATGACAGTCCTGGGGCCAAAAACATTCAGTACTTC.

V is TRBV4-1 and J is TRBJ1-5; perhaps TRBD1 as D (5 bases). This CDR3 region has 16 residues. Deletions cut 0 bases from V and 5 bases from J, with 14 bases between. Germline lookup yields CDR1 MGHRA and CDR2 YSYEKL. The CDR3 DNA is TGCGCCAGCAGCCAAGACCCCCAGGGCGGTTATCAGCCCCAGCATTTT. Translated, it gives CASSQDPQGGYQPQHF.

A single count supports this clone. The genes are TRBV6-5 and TRBJ2-5, with 7 bases matching TRBD2. The V gene's germline CDR1 is MNHEY and CDR2 SVGAGI. The J segment lost 10 bases and the V segment lost 7 bases, leaving 6 bases of the junction unmatched. This CDR3 spans 11 amino acids. CDR3 bases: TGTGCCAGCAACAGACGGACTAGCCAGTACTTC. Translating it yields CASNRRTSQYF.

This clone came up many times. This CDR3 is CASSLDTLYEQFF. CDR3 in DNA: TGCGCCAGCAGCTTGGATACTCTCTATGAGCAGTTCTTC. The genes are TRBV5-1 and TRBJ2-1; D unresolved. Trimming removed 0 bases at V and 8 bases at J, with 9 bases between. This CDR3 region has 13 residues. Germline assignment: CDR1 SGHRS and CDR2 YFSETQ.